Following are 6 T cell receptor beta chains from one sample sequenced in a study of tumor-infiltrating lymphocytes in primary liver carcinoma. TCR beta cDNA was prepared out of around 460 ng total RNA by means of a constant-region primer. Employing slightly modified ARM-PCR, three nested multiplex PCR rounds were run, and these gave rise to the TCR beta libraries. PCR rounds one and two used TRBV1-TRBV30 forward primers with a C-beta reverse primer for 9 to 10 cycles each. TCRdb re-derived calls from the multiplex PCR reads in MiXCR, one entry per CDR3 protein. The sample includes approximately 110,000 distinct CDR3 sequences, about 59% seen only once; the top ten take about a tenth. Joint extraction of RNA and DNA used roughly 20-32 mg of bulk tissue that was unsorted. The sample was liver tumor tissue from sampling region 1. Described subset: tumor region T1, superior pole. The receptors derive from a woman aged 55-69 years with primary liver carcinoma and hepatitis B virus infection.

This rearrangement joins TRBV28 to TRBJ2-7, with TRBD1 matching over 8 bases. The length of the CDR3 is 17 residues. The germline CDR1 and CDR2 sequences are MDHEN and SYDVKM. J lost 3 bases, V lost 9 bases, and 19 bases had no gene match. CDR3 DNA: TGTGCCAGGAGCCGGACAGGGAGGAGTGCGCGGGGCTACGAGCAGTACTTC. As protein: CARSRTGRSARGYEQYF.

The CDR3 sequence: CSVEGVTSGRTDTQHF. CDR3 in DNA: TGCAGCGTTGAAGGGGTAACTAGCGGTCGCACAGATACACAGCATTTT. The V call is TRBV29-1, the J call TRBJ2-3; D remains ambiguous. TRBJ1-5 explains the end of the DNA better; the J call may be wrong. The germline V gene encodes CDR1 SQVTM and CDR2 ANQGSEA. The CDR3 consists of 16 residues.

In regard to this clonotype: At one end the junction does not follow the germline gene, possibly because of a read error. The chain couples TRBV28 to TRBJ2-3; 8 nucleotides agree with TRBD1. The tail of the sequence fits TRBJ1-5 better, so the J call may be wrong. Germline assignment: CDR1 MDHEN and CDR2 SYDVKM. The CDR3 is made up of 13 amino acids. The CDR3 protein is CASSTGGADTQHF. The CDR3 bases are TGTGCGAGCAGTACAGGGGGAGCAGATACGCAGCATTTT.

The chain combines TRBV7-9 with TRBJ1-4; D is undetermined. This CDR3 contains 14 residues. V dropped 1 base and J dropped 9 bases, with 12 bases sitting between them. Germline assignment: CDR1 SEHNR and CDR2 FQNEAQ (reference sequence). The CDR3, as DNA: TGTGCCAGCAGCTTAGGGGAGGCCGACCAAAAACTGTTTTTT. This encodes CASSLGEADQKLFF.

In the case of this clonotype: Germline and junction disagree at one end, which may indicate a read error. The chain has TRBV11-2 and TRBJ2-1; 9 bases align to TRBD2. Per the germline V gene, CDR1 is SGHAT and CDR2 is FQNNGV. This CDR3 region has 17 residues. The CDR3 bases are TGTGCCAGCAGCTTAACTCCCGCGACTAGCGGACATAATGAGCAATTCTTC. Its translation: CASSLTPATSGHNEQFF.

A word on this clonotype: Just one base apart from a much larger clone, this may be a read error. This chain joins TRBV5-4 and TRBJ2-2, with a possible D match to TRBD2 (6 bases). Germline values: CDR1 SGHNT, CDR2 YYREEE (reference sequence). The CDR3 length is 15 residues. V shed 5 bases and J shed 5 bases, with 16 bases lying between them. DNA for the CDR3: TGTGCCAGCAGTCCTTGCGGGACCCTTACCGGGGAGCTGTTTTTT. Its translation is CASSPCGTLTGELFF.